This T cell receptor (beta chain) was profiled in a study of cytomegalovirus exposure and HLA in healthy donors. For the study at large: The same platform was used for the 110 or so validation repertoires as for the approximately 730 first-cohort repertoires, as reported in a later analysis. Study results and caveats: Despite most TCR sequences being rare, some public TCRs occurred in many donors. In the 120 or so validation repertoires, approximately 94% of cluster scores exceeded 0, per a later analysis.

CDR1 and CDR2 (germline): WSHSY, SAAADI. The CDR3 covers 16 residues. Trimming took 6 bases from V and 5 from J, leaving 20 bases between them. As concerns this clone: No antigen is known for it.

The method was immunoSEQ multiplex PCR; TCRdb's version includes in-frame clones alone and lacks a portion of them. The sample has roughly 170,000 clones, around 81% seen once. While the first cohort had 600 to 750 subjects, the donors belonged to the separate validation cohort of about 120 subjects. Sample: PBMCs. This receptor was taken from a woman aged 18-35 years in good health and CMV-seropositive. The chain carries TRBV10-2 and TRBJ1-5; TRBD1 might be the D (6 bases). DNA of the CDR3: TGCGCCAGCAGGAGGGGGGGTTCTTTGTCCGATCAGCCCCAGCATTTT. This sequence encodes CASRRGGSLSDQPQHF.